This T cell receptor beta chain originates from a study of OX40 agonist ivuxolimab in advanced cancers. Study overall: A male proportion of 82.7% was recorded, with mean age about 60 years and range roughly 23 to 90.

Some clones are missing from TCRdb's copy, which holds only in-frame ones; the method was immunoSEQ multiplex PCR. Found here are about 51,000 clones, around 82% of them singletons; the top ten hold around 2%. In the case of this clone: Its antigen is currently unknown.

Between the trimmed V and J ends, which lost 2 bases and 4 bases, there was a span of 8 bases. Looked up from germline, CDR1 is MNHEY and CDR2 is SMNVEV (reference sequence). This CDR3 contains 14 residues. Study observations and caveats: Expanded clones belonging to CD8+ T cells outnumbered, on average, those of CD4+. Researchers did not establish what antigens the expanded peripheral T cells target.

This TCR came from an adult with an advanced solid tumor such as melanoma, head and neck, liver or kidney cancer. The material sequenced was CD4+ or CD8+ T cells sorted from blood, taken in a trial of the OX40 agonist ivuxolimab. This chain joins TRBV27 and TRBJ1-4, with D possibly matching TRBD1 (6 bases). DNA of the CDR3: TGTGCCAGCAGTTTAGGCAGGGGTAATGAAAAACTGTTTTTT. Its translation is CASSLGRGNEKLFF.